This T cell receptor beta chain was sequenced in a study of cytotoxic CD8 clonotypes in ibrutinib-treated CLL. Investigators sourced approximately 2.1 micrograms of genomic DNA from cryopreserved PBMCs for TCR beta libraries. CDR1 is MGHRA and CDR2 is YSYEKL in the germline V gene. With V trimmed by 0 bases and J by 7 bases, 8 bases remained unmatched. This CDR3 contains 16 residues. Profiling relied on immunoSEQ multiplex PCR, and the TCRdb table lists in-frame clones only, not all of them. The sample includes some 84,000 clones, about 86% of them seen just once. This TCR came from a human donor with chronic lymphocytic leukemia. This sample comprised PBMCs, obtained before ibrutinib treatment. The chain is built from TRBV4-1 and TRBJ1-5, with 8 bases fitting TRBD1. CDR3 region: CASSQEWTGTNQPQHF. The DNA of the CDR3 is TGCGCCAGCAGCCAAGAGTGGACAGGGACTAACCAGCCCCAGCATTTT.